This TCR beta chain comes out of a study of blood T cell repertoires in COVID-19. Study-level background: There were acute and convalescent COVID-19 samples, and they came from the United States, Italy and Spain. The analysed material was cDNA or gDNA that came from T cells, B-cell-depleted T cells, or PBMCs.

Authors' data handling: Reference gene primers were amplified, and this amplification served to estimate nucleated cell counts. Measured with immunoSEQ multiplex PCR; TCRdb has only the in-frame clones, and not every one. Clone size and the V and J calls come from that table; the DNA yielded D and trimming. Of 32,000 or so clones in the sample, around 84% were seen once. The V segment lost 7 bases and the J segment 2 bases; nucleotides outside the gene matches: 4. Looked up from germline, CDR1 is SEHNR and CDR2 is FQNEAQ (reference sequence). The CDR3 is 15 residues long. This chain links TRBV7-9 with TRBJ2-1; TRBD2 matches at 11 bases. This receptor was taken from a man in his 70s with acute or convalescent COVID-19. Sequencing was performed on peripheral blood. CDR3 residues: CASNPSGRTYNEQFF. The CDR3 DNA reads TGTGCCAGCAACCCTAGCGGGAGGACCTACAATGAGCAGTTCTTC. Using reference TRBV7-9 and TRBJ2-1 for the parts outside the CDR3, the full variable domain is DTGVSQNPRHKITKRGQNVTFRCDPISEHNRLYWYRQTLGQGPEFLTYFQNEAQLEKSRLLSDRFSAERPKGSFSTLEIQRTEQGDSAMYLCASNPSGRTYNEQFFGPGTRLTVL.